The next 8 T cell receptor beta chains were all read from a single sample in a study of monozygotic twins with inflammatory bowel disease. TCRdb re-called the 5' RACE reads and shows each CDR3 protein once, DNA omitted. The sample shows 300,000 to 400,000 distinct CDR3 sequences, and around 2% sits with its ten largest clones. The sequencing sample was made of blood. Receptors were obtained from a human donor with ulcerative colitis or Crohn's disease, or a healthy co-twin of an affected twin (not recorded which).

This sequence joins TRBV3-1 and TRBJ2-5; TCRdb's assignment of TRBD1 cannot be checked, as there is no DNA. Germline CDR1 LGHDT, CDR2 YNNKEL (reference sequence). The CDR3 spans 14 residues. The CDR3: CASRATGVVETQYF.

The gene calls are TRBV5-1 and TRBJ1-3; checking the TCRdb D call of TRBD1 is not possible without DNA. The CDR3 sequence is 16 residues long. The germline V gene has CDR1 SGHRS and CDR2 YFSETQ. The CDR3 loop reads CASSQGQQSSGNTIYF.

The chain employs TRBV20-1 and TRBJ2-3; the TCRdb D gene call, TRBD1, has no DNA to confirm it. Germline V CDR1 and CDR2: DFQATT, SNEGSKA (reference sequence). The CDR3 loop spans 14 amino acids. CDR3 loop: CSARKGGESDTQYF.

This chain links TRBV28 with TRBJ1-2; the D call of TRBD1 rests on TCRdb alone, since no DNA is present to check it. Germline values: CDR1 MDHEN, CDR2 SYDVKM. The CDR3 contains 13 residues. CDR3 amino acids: CASTLGRGYGYTF.

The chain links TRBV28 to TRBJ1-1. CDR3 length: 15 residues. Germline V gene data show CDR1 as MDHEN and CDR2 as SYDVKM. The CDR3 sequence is CASSQPRAPALEAFF.

CDR3 protein: CSAEGPDRDNSPLHF. The J gene is TRBJ1-6, the V gene TRBV20-1; TCRdb's D gene call, TRBD1, goes unchecked for lack of DNA. Germline V CDR1 and CDR2: DFQATT, SNEGSKA (reference sequence). This CDR3 is built from 15 residues.

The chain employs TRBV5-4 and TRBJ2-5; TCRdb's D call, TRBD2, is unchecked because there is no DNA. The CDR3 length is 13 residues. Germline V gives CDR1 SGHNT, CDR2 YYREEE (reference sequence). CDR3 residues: CASSNSGEETQYF.

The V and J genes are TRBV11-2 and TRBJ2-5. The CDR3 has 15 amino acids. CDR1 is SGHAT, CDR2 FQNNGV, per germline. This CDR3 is CASSSLRGGVETQYF.